This T cell receptor (beta chain) was sequenced for a study of Tregs in tolerant kidney transplant recipients. This table comes from immunoSEQ multiplex PCR, and its TCRdb copy is limited to in-frame clones, with some not included. The table shows 90,000 to 150,000 clones, with about 91% occurring only once. The CDR3 is made up of 16 amino acids. The junction had 4 bases not matched to a gene; V was cut back by 2 bases and J by 3 bases. Germline values: CDR1 MNHEY, CDR2 SMNVEV (reference sequence). Sequences were obtained from CD4+ T cells from blood. The TCR originated in a human donor in good health. The chain combines TRBV27 with TRBJ2-3, with 11 bases aligning to TRBD2. The CDR3: CASSLLGTSGTDTQYF. CDR3 nucleotides: TGTGCCAGCAGTTTACTAGGGACTAGCGGTACAGATACGCAGTATTTT.